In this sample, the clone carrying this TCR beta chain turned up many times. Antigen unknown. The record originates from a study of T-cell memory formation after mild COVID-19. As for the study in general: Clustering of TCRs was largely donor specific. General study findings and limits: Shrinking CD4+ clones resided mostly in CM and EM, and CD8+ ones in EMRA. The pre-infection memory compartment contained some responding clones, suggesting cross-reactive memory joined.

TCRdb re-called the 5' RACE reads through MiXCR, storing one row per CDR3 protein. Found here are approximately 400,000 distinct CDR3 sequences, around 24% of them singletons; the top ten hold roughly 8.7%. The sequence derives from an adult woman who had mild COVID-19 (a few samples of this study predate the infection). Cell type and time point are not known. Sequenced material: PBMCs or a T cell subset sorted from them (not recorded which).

The CDR3 region is CASSQAGTDTQYF. For the CDR3, the DNA is TGCGCCAGCAGCCAAGCCGGTACAGATACGCAGTATTTT. The chain uses TRBV4-3 and TRBJ2-3; D gene ambiguous. Trimming took off 1 base at V and 3 bases at J, with 5 bases between the two ends. Germline V gene data show CDR1 as LGHNA and CDR2 as YSLEER. This CDR3 has 13 residues.